This T cell receptor (beta chain) is drawn from a study of blood T cell repertoires in COVID-19. Clones were read by immunoSEQ multiplex PCR, and TCRdb kept only the in-frame ones, dropping some. Among fewer than 200,000 clones listed, approximately 84% were seen once. V lost 2 bases, J lost 8 bases, and 26 bases lay in between. CDR3 size: 18 residues. CDR1 is LNHDA, CDR2 SQIVND, per germline (reference sequence). This sequence was found in a woman between 40 and 50 years old with acute COVID-19. The sequenced sample was PBMCs or T cells enriched from blood (not recorded which). This chain links TRBV19 with TRBJ2-3; possibly TRBD2 for D (6 bases). The CDR3 region is CASSIIGVAEVPLSTQYF. The CDR3 DNA is TGTGCCAGTAGTATAATTGGGGTAGCGGAGGTCCCCCTTTCTACGCAGTATTTT. The variable domain in full, with the rest retrieved from reference TRBV19 and TRBJ2-3, is DGGITQSPKYLFRKEGQNVTLSCEQNLNHDAMYWYRQDPGQGLRLIYYSQIVNDFQKGDIAEGYSVSREKKESFPLTVTSAQKNPTAFYLCASSIIGVAEVPLSTQYFGPGTRLTVL.